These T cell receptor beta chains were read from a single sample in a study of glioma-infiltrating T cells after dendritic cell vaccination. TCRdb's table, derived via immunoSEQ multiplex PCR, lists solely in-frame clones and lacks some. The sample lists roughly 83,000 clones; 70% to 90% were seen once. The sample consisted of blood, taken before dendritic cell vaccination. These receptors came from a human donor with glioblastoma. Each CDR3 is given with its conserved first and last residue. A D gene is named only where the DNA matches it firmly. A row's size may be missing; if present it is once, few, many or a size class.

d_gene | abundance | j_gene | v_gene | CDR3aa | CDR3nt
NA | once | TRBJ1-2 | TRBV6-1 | CASSVGGVLSGYTF | TGTGCCAGCAGTGTGGGGGGTGTTCTCTCTGGCTACACCTTC
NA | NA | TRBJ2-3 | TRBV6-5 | CASSYSVATDTQYF | TGTGCCAGCAGTTACTCCGTGGCCACAGATACGCAGTATTTT
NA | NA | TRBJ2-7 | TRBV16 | CASSPRGESYEQYF | TGTGCCAGCAGCCCCAGGGGGGAATCCTACGAGCAGTACTTC
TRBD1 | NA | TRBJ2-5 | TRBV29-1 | CSVRQGQETQYF | TGCAGCGTTCGACAGGGACAAGAGACCCAGTACTTC
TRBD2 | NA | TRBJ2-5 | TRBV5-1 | CASSPGLAGGRAQYF | TGCGCCAGCAGCCCGGGACTAGCGGGAGGGAGGGCCCAGTACTTC
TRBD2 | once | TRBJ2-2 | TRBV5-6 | CASSLAPSTSGRTGELFF | TGTGCCAGCAGCTTGGCCCCGTCCACTAGCGGGAGGACCGGGGAGCTGTTTTTT
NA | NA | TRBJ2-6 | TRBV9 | CASSVGATTTSGANVLTF | TGTGCCAGCAGCGTAGGGGCTACCACAACGTCTGGGGCCAACGTCCTGACTTTC
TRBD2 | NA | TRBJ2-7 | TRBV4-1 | CASSQEITGLASSYEQYF | TGCGCCAGCAGCCAAGAGATTACGGGACTAGCGAGCTCCTACGAGCAGTACTTC
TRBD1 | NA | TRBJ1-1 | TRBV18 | CASSSTGPNTEAFF | TGTGCCAGCTCATCGACAGGGCCGAACACTGAAGCTTTCTTT
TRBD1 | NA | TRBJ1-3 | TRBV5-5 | CASSFFLDRARSGNTIYF | TGTGCCAGCAGCTTCTTTCTCGACAGGGCCCGCTCTGGAAACACCATATATTTT
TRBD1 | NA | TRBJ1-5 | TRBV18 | CASSPTRQGKVYQPQHF | TGTGCCAGCTCTCCAACAAGACAGGGAAAGGTGTATCAGCCCCAGCATTTT
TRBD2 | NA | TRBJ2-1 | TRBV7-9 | CASSPRRTSGRISYNEQFF | TGTGCCAGCAGCCCCCGAAGAACTAGCGGGAGGATTAGCTACAATGAGCAGTTCTTC
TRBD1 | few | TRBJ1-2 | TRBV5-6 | CASSFPIRDRVFFYGYTF | TGTGCCAGCAGCTTCCCCATCCGGGACAGGGTCTTTTTCTATGGCTACACCTTC
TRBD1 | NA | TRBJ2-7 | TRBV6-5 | CASSYQPQTGAEQYF | TGTGCCAGCAGTTACCAACCTCAAACAGGGGCCGAGCAGTACTTC
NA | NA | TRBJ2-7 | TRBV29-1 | CSVAPSGSYEQYF | TGCAGCGTCGCCCCCTCGGGCTCCTACGAGCAGTACTTC
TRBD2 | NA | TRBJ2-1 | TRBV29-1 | CSVEVRISGGSGEQFF | TGCAGCGTTGAGGTCAGGATTAGCGGGGGATCGGGAGAGCAGTTCTTC
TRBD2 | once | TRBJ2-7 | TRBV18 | CASSQGLGEQYF | TGTGCCAGCTCACAGGGACTAGGCGAGCAGTACTTC
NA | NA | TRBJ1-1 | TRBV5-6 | CASSSGHEAFF | TGTGCCAGCAGCTCAGGGCATGAAGCTTTCTTT
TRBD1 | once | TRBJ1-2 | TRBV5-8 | CASNTDRVYGYTF | TGTGCCAGCAACACGGACAGGGTGTATGGCTACACCTTC
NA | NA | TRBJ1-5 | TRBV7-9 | CASAPGAGASNQPQHF | TGTGCCAGCGCGCCGGGCGCGGGGGCTAGCAATCAGCCCCAGCATTTT
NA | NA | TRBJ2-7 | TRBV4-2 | CASSQPRDYEQYF | TGTGCCAGCAGCCAACCTAGAGACTACGAGCAGTACTTC
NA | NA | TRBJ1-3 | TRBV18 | CASSPTGSSGNTIYF | TGTGCCAGCTCACCAACCGGGAGTTCTGGAAACACCATATATTTT
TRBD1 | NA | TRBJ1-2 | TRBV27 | CASSLSRGNGYTF | TGTGCCAGCAGTTTATCCAGGGGGAATGGCTACACCTTC
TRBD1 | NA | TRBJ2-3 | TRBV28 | CAIQGQGYTDTQYF | TGTGCCATCCAGGGACAGGGGTACACAGATACGCAGTATTTT
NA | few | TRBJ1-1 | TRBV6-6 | CASSYSVRGEAFF | TGTGCCAGCAGTTACTCTGTTCGGGGAGAGGCTTTCTTT
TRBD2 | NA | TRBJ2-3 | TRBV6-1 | CASSEAASGLYSTDTQYF | TGTGCCAGCAGTGAAGCGGCTAGCGGACTCTATAGCACAGATACGCAGTATTTT
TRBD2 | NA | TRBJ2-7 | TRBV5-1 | CASSFLWEGTSYEQYF | TGCGCCAGCAGCTTCCTCTGGGAGGGAACCTCCTACGAGCAGTACTTC